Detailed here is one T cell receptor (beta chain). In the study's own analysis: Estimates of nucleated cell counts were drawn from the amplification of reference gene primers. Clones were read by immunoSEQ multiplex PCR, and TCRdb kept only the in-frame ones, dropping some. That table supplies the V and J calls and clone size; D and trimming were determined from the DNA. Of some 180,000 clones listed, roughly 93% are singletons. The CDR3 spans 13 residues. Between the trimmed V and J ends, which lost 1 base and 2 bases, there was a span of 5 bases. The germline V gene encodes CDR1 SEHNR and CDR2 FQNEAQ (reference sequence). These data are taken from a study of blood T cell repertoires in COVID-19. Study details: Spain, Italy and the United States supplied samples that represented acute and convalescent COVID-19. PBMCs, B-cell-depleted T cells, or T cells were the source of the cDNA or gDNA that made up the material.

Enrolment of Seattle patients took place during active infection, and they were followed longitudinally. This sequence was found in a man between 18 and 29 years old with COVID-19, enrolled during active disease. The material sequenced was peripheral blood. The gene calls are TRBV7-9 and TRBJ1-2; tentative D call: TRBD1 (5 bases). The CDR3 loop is CASSLEGNYGYTF. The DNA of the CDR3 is TGTGCCAGCAGCTTAGAGGGGAACTATGGCTACACCTTC.